Sequencing of this T cell receptor beta chain was carried out in a study of T-cell memory formation after mild COVID-19. General observations from the study: Clones shrinking from day 15 to 85 showed even CD4/CD8 mixes; later expanders tilted CD4+.

The CDR3 totals 15 residues. The J segment lost 3 bases and the V segment lost 6 bases, leaving 3 bases of the junction unmatched. The germline gives CDR1 LGHNA, CDR2 YNFKEQ. MiXCR was run by TCRdb on the 5' RACE reads, yielding one entry per CDR3 protein. Of roughly 150,000 distinct CDR3 sequences detected, 10% to 15% appear once; the ten largest clones hold 3% to 4%. A note on this clonotype: Its antigen is currently unknown.

The receptor was isolated from a man aged 18 to 30 who had mild COVID-19 (a few samples of this study predate the infection). Cell type and time point are not known. The chain carries TRBV4-2 and TRBJ2-2, with 11 bases that match TRBD2. Sequenced sample: PBMCs or a T cell subset sorted from them (not recorded which). CDR3 sequence (DNA): TGTGCCAGCAGGGGGACTAGCGGATACACCGGGGAGCTGTTTTTT. This gives the protein CASRGTSGYTGELFF.